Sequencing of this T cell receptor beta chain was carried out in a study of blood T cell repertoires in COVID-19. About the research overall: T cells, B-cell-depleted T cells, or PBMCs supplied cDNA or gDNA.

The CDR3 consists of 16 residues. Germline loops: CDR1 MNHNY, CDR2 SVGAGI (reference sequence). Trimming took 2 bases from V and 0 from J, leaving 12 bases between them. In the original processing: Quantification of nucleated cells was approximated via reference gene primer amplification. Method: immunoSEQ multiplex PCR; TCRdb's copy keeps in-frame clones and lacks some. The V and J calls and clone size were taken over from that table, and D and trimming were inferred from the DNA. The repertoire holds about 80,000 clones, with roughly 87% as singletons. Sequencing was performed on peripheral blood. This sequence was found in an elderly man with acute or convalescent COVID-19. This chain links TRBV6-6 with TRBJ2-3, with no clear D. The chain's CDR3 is CASSYPRGASTDTQYF. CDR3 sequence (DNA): TGTGCCAGCAGTTACCCCCGCGGAGCTAGCACAGATACGCAGTATTTT.